The 10 T cell receptor beta chains presented below share a single source sample, sequenced in a study of tumor and adjacent non-tumor tissue in lung cancer. This sample's RNA came from whole unsorted tissue. Distant lung tissue was collected more than 3 cm away from the tumor edge. Three rounds of nested PCR, following a modified ARM-PCR protocol, produced the TCRbeta library. TCRdb re-analysed the multiplex PCR reads in MiXCR, keeping a single row per CDR3 protein. The sample has roughly 45,000 distinct CDR3 sequences; over 55% are singletons. Source material: distant non-tumor lung tissue. The receptors shown here come from a man over 45 with non-small cell lung cancer.

As regards this clonotype: This may be a read error: a much more frequent sequence differs by one nucleotide. The V and J genes are TRBV28 and TRBJ2-7, with 9 positions matching TRBD1. The V gene's germline CDR1 is MDHEN and CDR2 SYDVKM. This CDR3 region has 14 residues. The CDR3 loop reads CANSLADRGYEQYF. The CDR3 nucleotides are TGTGCCAACAGTTTAGCAGACAGGGGGTACGAGCAGTACTTC. The complete variable domain, with remaining parts taken from reference TRBV28 and TRBJ2-7, reads DVKVTQSSRYLVKRTGEKVFLECVQDMDHENMFWYRQDPGLGLRLIYFSYDVKMKEKGDIPEGYSVSREKKERFSLILESASTNQTSMYLCANSLADRGYEQYFGPGTRLTVT.

The J gene is TRBJ2-3, the V gene TRBV29-1, with D possibly matching TRBD1 (6 bases). The CDR3 has 15 residues. Germline V gives CDR1 SQVTM, CDR2 ANQGSEA. CDR3 sequence: CIATPGAGGTDTQYF. The CDR3 coding sequence is TGCATCGCGACTCCCGGGGCAGGGGGCACAGATACGCAGTATTTT.

In the case of this clonotype: At one of its ends the junction is not consistent with the germline gene, which may arise from a read error. This sequence joins TRBV28 and TRBJ2-3; 7 bases agree with TRBD2. Germline V gives CDR1 MDHEN, CDR2 SYDVKM. The CDR3 loop spans 15 amino acids. CDR3 in DNA: TGTGCCAGCTCACCGGGGGGAGCGCGGGCAGATATGCAGTATTTT. Residues: CASSPGGARADMQYF.

A word on this clonotype: Its ends do not fully match the called genes, so a read error is possible. CDR3 protein: CAGSPAASGSVETQYF. CDR3 in DNA: TGCGCCGGCAGCCCGGCAGCGAGCGGAAGTGTAGAGACCCAGTACTTC. The V gene is TRBV5-1, the J gene TRBJ2-5, with D possibly TRBD2 on 5 matching bases. This CDR3 spans 16 amino acids. Looked up from germline, CDR1 is SGHRS and CDR2 is YFSETQ.

CDR3 in amino acids: CASSQAWESSADTQYF. The CDR3 nucleotides are TGTGCCAGCAGCCAAGCGTGGGAGAGCAGCGCAGATACGCAGTATTTT. The chain carries TRBV4-2 and TRBJ2-3, with D tentatively TRBD2 (5 bases). V was trimmed by 1 base and J by 4 bases, leaving 15 bases between them. Germline V lookup: CDR1 LGHNA, CDR2 YNFKEQ. The CDR3 spans 16 residues.

This clonotype is a singleton in its sample. CDR3: CAWSAASGGARIEQFF. The CDR3 bases are TGTGCCTGGAGTGCTGCTAGTGGGGGGGCCCGCATTGAGCAGTTCTTC. This chain links TRBV30 with TRBJ2-1; possibly TRBD2 for D (7 bases). This CDR3 region has 16 residues. The germline V and J ends were trimmed by 1 base and 9 bases, with 22 bases remaining between them. CDR1 and CDR2 from the germline V gene are GTSNPN and SVGIG (reference sequence).

The table lists this clonotype with many counts. The V call is TRBV12-3 or TRBV12-4, the J call TRBJ2-2, with D unresolved. Trimming cost V 6 bases and J 4 bases, with 12 bases left between them. The CDR3 covers 14 residues. CDR3 protein: CASSSLVGTGELFF. CDR3 coding DNA: TGTGCCAGCAGCTCCTTGGTGGGCACCGGGGAGCTGTTTTTT.

Many counts were recorded for this clonotype. The chain combines TRBV13 with TRBJ1-6, with D perhaps TRBD1 (6 bases). The CDR3 is 15 residues long. CDR1 and CDR2 from the germline V gene are PRHDT and FYEKMQ (reference sequence). Trimming pared 0 bases from V and 9 bases from J, leaving 12 bases between. CDR3 region: CASSLGLQGGSPLHF. CDR3 coding DNA: TGTGCCAGCAGCTTAGGCCTACAGGGAGGTTCACCCCTCCACTTT.

The rearrangement joins TRBV5-1 to TRBJ2-1; TRBD1 aligns across 8 bases. This CDR3 contains 15 residues. From germline, CDR1 is SGHRS and CDR2 YFSETQ. The junction had 9 bases not matched to a gene; V was cut back by 4 bases and J by 6 bases. The DNA of the CDR3 is TGCGCCAGCAGCGCACAGGGGGGCAGGGGCAATGAGCAGTTCTTC. Translating gives CASSAQGGRGNEQFF.

This chain connects TRBV5-4 to TRBJ1-1, with 12 bases lining up with TRBD1. The V and J ends lost 8 bases and 7 bases, in that order; junction bases with no gene match: 9. The CDR3 has 14 amino acids. The V gene's germline CDR1 is SGHNT and CDR2 YYREEE (reference sequence). CDR3 residues: CASNSGTGGLEAFF. CDR3 DNA: TGTGCCAGTAACTCCGGGACAGGGGGCCTTGAAGCTTTCTTT.